This record looks at one T cell receptor (beta chain) sequence and its context. The target antigen is unknown. Deletions cut 3 bases from V and 0 bases from J, with 6 bases between. The CDR3 extends over 13 amino acids. This sample is part of a study of T cell responses to AZD1222 COVID-19 vaccine. General study findings and limits: Scientists sampled the repertoires only once the peak T cell response had passed.

Here immunoSEQ multiplex PCR was the method, and the copy in TCRdb shows in-frame clones only, minus some. The repertoire holds more than 100,000 clones, approximately 88% seen once, with under 6.5% in the top ten. Sample: peripheral blood, taken on day 0 of AZD1222 vaccination. The origin of this receptor is an adult in good health. This chain links TRBV12-3 or TRBV12-4 with TRBJ2-7; the D gene could be TRBD1 or TRBD2 (5 bases each). The CDR3 coding sequence is TGTGCCAGCAGTTTTGGGGGCTCCTACGAGCAGTACTTC. Translating it yields CASSFGGSYEQYF.